The 29 T cell receptor beta chains given below trace back to one sample, sequenced in a study of blood T cell repertoires in COVID-19. Generated by immunoSEQ multiplex PCR, the TCRdb table keeps only in-frame clones and is missing some. The sample records roughly 200,000 clones, about 85% being singletons. Material: peripheral blood. The source of these receptors is a woman aged 40 to 55 with COVID-19, enrolled during active disease.

V and J are TRBV2 and TRBJ1-2; weak D call: TRBD1 (6 bases). The germline CDR1 and CDR2 sequences are SNHLY and FYNNEI. V lost 5 bases, J lost 4 bases, and 11 bases lay in between. The CDR3 is made up of 13 amino acids. In DNA, the CDR3 is TGTGCCAGCAGTATACAGGGACCCTATGGCTACACCTTC. Protein product: CASSIQGPYGYTF.

The J gene is TRBJ2-3, the V gene TRBV5-1, with 9 bases matching TRBD1. Looked up from germline, CDR1 is SGHRS and CDR2 is YFSETQ. The CDR3 runs 16 residues. V was pared by 0 bases and J by 5 bases, with 7 bases of the junction left unmatched. The CDR3 DNA reads TGCGCCAGCAGCTTGGGGGGGACAGGGCAAGGAGATACGCAGTATTTT. Translating it yields CASSLGGTGQGDTQYF.

The chain carries TRBV10-3 and TRBJ2-3; 10 bases match TRBD2. Germline assignment: CDR1 ENHRY and CDR2 SYGVKD. Trimming took 5 bases from V and 3 from J; bases not matched to a gene: 2. This CDR3 is 14 amino acids long. The CDR3, as DNA: TGTGCCATCAGTCGGACTAGCGGTACAGATACGCAGTATTTT. It specifies CAISRTSGTDTQYF.

The CDR3 DNA sequence: TGTGCCAGCAGCTTACAGGGACGGGAGCAGTTCTTC. Amino acid sequence: CASSLQGREQFF. The chain couples TRBV5-6 to TRBJ2-1, with D maybe TRBD1 (6 bases). Germline assignment: CDR1 SGHDT and CDR2 YYEEEE. V lost 2 bases, J lost 10 bases, and 10 bases lay in between. This CDR3 comprises 12 residues.

This chain uses TRBV2 with TRBJ2-5, with TRBD2 as a possible D gene (6 bases). The CDR3 spans 14 residues. V was shortened by 8 bases and J by 5 bases, with 18 bases between the two germline ends. The germline V gene encodes CDR1 SNHLY and CDR2 FYNNEI. The CDR3 bases are TGTGCCAGCGGTGGGGAAATGGAGGGGGAGACCCAGTACTTC. Translation gives CASGGEMEGETQYF.

The V call is TRBV30, the J call TRBJ1-1; TRBD1 is a possible D gene (6 bases). The CDR3 has 14 amino acids. The germline V and J ends were trimmed by 3 bases and 3 bases, with 14 bases remaining between them. Germline V CDR1 and CDR2: GTSNPN, SVGIG (reference sequence). The DNA for the CDR3 is TGTGCCTGGAGGAGGCAGGGGAGGGACACTGAAGCTTTCTTT. Protein sequence: CAWRRQGRDTEAFF.

The J gene is TRBJ2-5, the V gene TRBV18; D perhaps matches TRBD1 (6 bases). Germline lookup yields CDR1 KGHSH and CDR2 LQKENI. The CDR3 runs 16 residues. Trimming left V 0 bases short and J 4 bases short, with 15 bases between. CDR3 residues: CASSPPPTGGGETQYF. The CDR3, as DNA: TGTGCCAGCTCACCACCCCCGACAGGTGGAGGAGAGACCCAGTACTTC.

This chain uses TRBV12-3 or TRBV12-4 with TRBJ1-2; 7 bases line up with TRBD1. The V gene end was trimmed by 6 bases and the J gene end by 8 bases; junction bases not matched to a gene: 6. The CDR3 runs to 12 residues. Written as DNA, the CDR3 is TGTGCCAGCAGACAACAGGGGAACGGCTACACCTTC. Translated: CASRQQGNGYTF.

This clone has only a few counts. The V call is TRBV7-2, the J call TRBJ1-6; a weak D match, TRBD1 (5 bases). From germline, CDR1 is SGHTA and CDR2 FQGNSA. This CDR3 has 14 residues. Trimming shortened V by 2 bases and J by 10 bases, and 12 bases separated the two germline ends. The CDR3 nucleotides read TGTGCCAGCAGCTTACCTGGGACTGGGTCACCCCTCCACTTT. It codes for CASSLPGTGSPLHF.

The V gene is TRBV14, the J gene TRBJ2-1; the match to TRBD1 covers 9 bases. Trimming at V came to 6 bases and at J to 8 bases, leaving 14 bases not matched to a gene. Looked up from germline, CDR1 is SGHDN and CDR2 is FVKESK. The CDR3 has 16 residues. DNA of the CDR3: TGTGCCAGCAGTCCTTTCCCCGGGACAGGGTTTGATGAGCAGTTCTTC. Protein: CASSPFPGTGFDEQFF.

The chain uses TRBV6-6 and TRBJ1-1, with 10 bases identical to TRBD1. Trimming removed 7 bases from V and 11 bases from J; junction bases left unmatched: 7. CDR3 length: 12 residues. Germline assignment: CDR1 MNHNY and CDR2 SVGAGI (reference sequence). The CDR3 spells CASMAGQGRAFF. CDR3 bases: TGTGCCAGCATGGCGGGACAGGGGAGGGCTTTCTTT.

In its sample, this clone was seen once. The rearrangement links TRBV6-5 to TRBJ2-2; TRBD2 aligns across 9 bases. Germline V gives CDR1 MNHEY, CDR2 SVGAGI. The ends lost 4 bases at V and 1 base at J; junction bases unmatched: 4. CDR3 length: 16 amino acids. The CDR3: CASSSLTSGNTGELFF. The CDR3 coding sequence is TGTGCCAGCAGTTCTCTGACTAGCGGGAACACCGGGGAGCTGTTTTTT.

V gene TRBV12-3 or TRBV12-4 combines with J gene TRBJ1-3; no clear D gene. Trimming removed 6 bases from V and 0 bases from J, with 6 bases in between. There are 13 residues in the CDR3. The CDR3 region is CASRRDSGNTIYF. The CDR3 region has the DNA TGTGCCAGCAGGCGAGACTCTGGAAACACCATATATTTT.

The chain recombines TRBV9 with TRBJ1-1; D gene unclear. CDR3 size: 13 residues. CDR1 and CDR2 (germline): SGDLS, YYNGEE. The V gene lost 0 bases and the J gene lost 5 bases, with 8 bases spanning the gap. The CDR3 reads CASSVADGTEAFF. Written as DNA, the CDR3 is TGTGCCAGCAGCGTAGCAGACGGGACTGAAGCTTTCTTT.

This clone came up once. The V gene is TRBV14, the J gene TRBJ2-1, with TRBD1 matching 9 bases. The germline V gene encodes CDR1 SGHDN and CDR2 FVKESK. The ends lost 4 bases at V and 5 bases at J; junction bases unmatched: 9. This CDR3 is 16 amino acids long. CDR3 protein: CASSLQRGTGHNEQFF. The CDR3 nucleotides are TGTGCCAGCAGCCTCCAGAGGGGGACAGGGCACAATGAGCAGTTCTTC.

The chain carries TRBV9 and TRBJ1-1; 10 nucleotides match TRBD1. Unmatched junction bases numbered 10, after V lost 4 bases and J lost 4 bases. The germline gives CDR1 SGDLS, CDR2 YYNGEE. The CDR3 has 16 amino acids. The CDR3: CASSLGGTGVGTEAFF. The CDR3, as DNA: TGTGCCAGCAGCCTGGGGGGGACAGGGGTTGGCACTGAAGCTTTCTTT.

The chain links TRBV30 to TRBJ1-2, with a possible D match to TRBD1 (6 bases). There are 12 residues in the CDR3. V lost 5 bases and J 5 bases, leaving 12 bases between the germline ends. Germline lookup yields CDR1 GTSNPN and CDR2 SVGIG (reference sequence). This CDR3 reads CAWGQIHYGYTF. In DNA, the CDR3 is TGTGCCTGGGGACAGATTCATTATGGCTACACCTTC.

This sequence joins TRBV9 and TRBJ1-6, with D possibly TRBD1 on 5 matching bases. Germline loops: CDR1 SGDLS, CDR2 YYNGEE. Deletions cut 0 bases from V and 3 bases from J, with 7 bases between. The length of the CDR3 is 15 residues. For the CDR3, the DNA is TGTGCCAGCAGCGTAGAAGGGGTCTATAATTCACCCCTCCACTTT. Protein sequence: CASSVEGVYNSPLHF.

V is TRBV5-4 and J is TRBJ2-1; 7 nucleotides align to TRBD1. With 4 bases clipped from V and 1 base from J, the junction kept 8 bases outside the gene matches. The CDR3 contains 16 residues. Per germline, CDR1 SGHNT and CDR2 YYREEE (reference sequence). Here the CDR3 DNA reads TGTGCCAGCAGCGTAGGACAGGTCCCTTCCTACAATGAGCAGTTCTTC. This translates into CASSVGQVPSYNEQFF.

V is TRBV15 and J is TRBJ2-2, with TRBD1 as a possible D gene (5 bases). The germline gives CDR1 LNHNV, CDR2 YYDKDF (reference sequence). With 0 bases removed from V and 3 bases from J, the gap between germline ends came to 11 bases. This CDR3 has 16 residues. The CDR3 here is CATSREGRADTGELFF. The CDR3 nucleotides read TGTGCCACCAGCAGAGAAGGCAGGGCGGACACCGGGGAGCTGTTTTTT.

This clone has more than one count but fewer than ten. The gene calls are TRBV3-1 (or the pseudogene TRBV3-2) and TRBJ2-2; TRBD2 matches at 8 bases. CDR1 and CDR2 (germline): LGHDT, YNNKEL (reference sequence). The CDR3 runs to 16 residues. The V and J ends lost 4 bases and 2 bases, in that order; junction bases with no gene match: 6. The CDR3 coding sequence is TGTGCCAGCAGCCCAACGGGAGGGGCCAACACCGGGGAGCTGTTTTTT. Translation: CASSPTGGANTGELFF.

The V call is TRBV29-1, the J call TRBJ2-5, with D possibly matching TRBD1 (5 bases). The length of the CDR3 is 14 residues. V was cut by 8 bases and J by 0 bases, with 16 bases left in between. Germline CDR1 reads SQVTM; CDR2 reads ANQGSEA. CDR3 sequence reads: CSFGRGEDQETQYF. The CDR3 DNA reads TGCAGCTTCGGAAGGGGCGAAGACCAAGAGACCCAGTACTTC.

The chain combines TRBV7-2 with TRBJ2-5; 10 nucleotides line up with TRBD1. The CDR3 loop spans 14 amino acids. CDR1 is SGHTA, CDR2 FQGNSA, per germline. After removal of 5 bases from V and 5 bases from J, the junction contained 5 bases not matched to a gene. For the CDR3, the DNA is TGTGCCAGCAGCCTGGACAGGGGGAGGGAGACCCAGTACTTC. It yields the protein CASSLDRGRETQYF.

This clone was recorded once. The chain couples TRBV4-3 to TRBJ2-7; possible D gene TRBD1, 6 bases. CDR3 length: 14 residues. The germline gives CDR1 LGHNA, CDR2 YSLEER. Trimming took off 4 bases at V and 2 bases at J, with 12 bases between the two ends. The CDR3 sequence: CASSRLQGTYEQYF. The CDR3 coding sequence is TGCGCCAGCAGCCGGTTACAGGGAACCTACGAGCAGTACTTC.

This rearrangement joins TRBV6-5 to TRBJ1-1; a possible D gene is TRBD1 (6 bases). Looked up from germline, CDR1 is MNHEY and CDR2 is SVGAGI. V lost 3 bases and J 2 bases, leaving 13 bases between the germline ends. The CDR3 is 15 amino acids. CDR3 loop: CASSYTGLGNTEAFF. The CDR3 DNA is TGTGCCAGCAGTTATACAGGGTTGGGAAACACTGAAGCTTTCTTT.

This clone was seen only a few times. Other DNA sequences in this sample translate to the same CDR3. CDR3 in amino acids: CASSLSRQANYGYTF. The CDR3, as DNA: TGCGCCAGCAGCTTGAGTCGACAAGCTAACTATGGCTACACCTTC. The chain links TRBV5-1 to TRBJ1-2; unclear D gene. The V gene lost 1 base and the J gene lost 0 bases, with 10 bases spanning the gap. This CDR3 is built from 15 residues. Germline lookup yields CDR1 SGHRS and CDR2 YFSETQ.

The chain uses TRBV21-1 and TRBJ2-7; the table's D call, TRBD1, has no DNA check behind it. TRBV21-1 is marked as a pseudogene. The CDR3 has 15 residues. The CDR3 protein is CASSSYPGQTYEQYF. The CDR3, as DNA: TGTGCCAGCAGCAGCTACCCGGGACAAACCTACGAGCAGTACTTC.

V is TRBV3-1 (or the pseudogene TRBV3-2) and J is TRBJ2-7; 13 nucleotides line up with TRBD2. Germline CDR1 and CDR2: LGHDT and YNNKEL (reference sequence). CDR3 length: 16 amino acids. V dropped 3 bases and J dropped 2; count of bases not matched to a gene: 4. The CDR3 region has the DNA TGTGCCAGCAGCCAGGGACTAGCGGGGAACACCTACGAGCAGTACTTC. Translated: CASSQGLAGNTYEQYF.

A note on this clone: The same CDR3 can be traced to other DNA sequences in this sample. The gene calls are TRBV5-4 and TRBJ1-4; 9 bases agree with TRBD1. The V gene's germline CDR1 is SGHNT and CDR2 YYREEE (reference sequence). Trimming cost V 0 bases and J 8 bases; bases outside gene matches: 2. The CDR3 extends over 14 amino acids. The CDR3 DNA follows: TGTGCCAGCAGCTTGGACAGGGGGCACGAAAAACTGTTTTTT. Translated, it gives CASSLDRGHEKLFF.